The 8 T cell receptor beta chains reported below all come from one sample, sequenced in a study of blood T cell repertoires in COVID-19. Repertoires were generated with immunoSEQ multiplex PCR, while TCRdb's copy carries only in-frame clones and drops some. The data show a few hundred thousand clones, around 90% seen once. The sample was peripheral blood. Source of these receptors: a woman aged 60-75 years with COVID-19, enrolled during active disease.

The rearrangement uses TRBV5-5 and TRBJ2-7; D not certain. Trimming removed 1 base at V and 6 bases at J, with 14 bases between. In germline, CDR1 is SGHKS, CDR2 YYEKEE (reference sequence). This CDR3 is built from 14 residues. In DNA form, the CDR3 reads TGTGCCAGCAGCTTGTGGCGGAGCCGCGGCGAGCAGTACTTC. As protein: CASSLWRSRGEQYF.

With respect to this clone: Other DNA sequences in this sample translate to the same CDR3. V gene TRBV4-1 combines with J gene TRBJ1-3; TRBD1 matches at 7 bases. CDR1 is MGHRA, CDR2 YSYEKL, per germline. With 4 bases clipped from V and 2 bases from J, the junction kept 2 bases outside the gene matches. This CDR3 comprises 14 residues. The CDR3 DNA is TGCGCCAGCAGCCCGCAGGGGGCTGGAAACACCATATATTTT. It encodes CASSPQGAGNTIYF.

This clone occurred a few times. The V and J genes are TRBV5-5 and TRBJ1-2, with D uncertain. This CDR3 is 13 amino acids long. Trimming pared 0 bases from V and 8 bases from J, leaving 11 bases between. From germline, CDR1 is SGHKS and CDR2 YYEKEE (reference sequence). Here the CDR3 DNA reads TGTGCCAGCAGCTTGGATCTTAGATCGGGCTACACCTTC. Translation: CASSLDLRSGYTF.

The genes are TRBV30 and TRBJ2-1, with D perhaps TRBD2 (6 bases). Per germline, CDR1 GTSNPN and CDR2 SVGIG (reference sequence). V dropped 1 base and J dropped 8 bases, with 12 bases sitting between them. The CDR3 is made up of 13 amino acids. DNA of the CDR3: TGTGCCTGGAGTGCCGGGGGTCGGGATGAGCAGTTCTTC. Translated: CAWSAGGRDEQFF. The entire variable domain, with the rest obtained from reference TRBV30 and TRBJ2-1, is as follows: SQTIHQWPATLVQPVGSPLSLECTVEGTSNPNLYWYRQAAGRGLQLLFYSVGIGQISSEVPQNLSASRPQDRQFILSSKKLLLSDSGFYLCAWSAGGRDEQFFGPGTRLTVL.

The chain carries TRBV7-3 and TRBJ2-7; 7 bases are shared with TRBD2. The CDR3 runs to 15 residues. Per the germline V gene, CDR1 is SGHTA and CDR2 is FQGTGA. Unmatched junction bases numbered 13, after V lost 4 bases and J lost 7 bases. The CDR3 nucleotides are TGTGCCAGCAGCTCCACGTTAAGCGGGATGGGGGAGCAGTACTTC. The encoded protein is CASSSTLSGMGEQYF. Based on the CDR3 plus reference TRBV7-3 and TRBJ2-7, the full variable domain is GAGVSQTPSNKVTEKGKYVELRCDPISGHTALYWYRQSLGQGPEFLIYFQGTGAADDSGLPNDRFFAVRPEGSVSTLKIQRTERGDSAVYLCASSSTLSGMGEQYFGPGTRLTVT.

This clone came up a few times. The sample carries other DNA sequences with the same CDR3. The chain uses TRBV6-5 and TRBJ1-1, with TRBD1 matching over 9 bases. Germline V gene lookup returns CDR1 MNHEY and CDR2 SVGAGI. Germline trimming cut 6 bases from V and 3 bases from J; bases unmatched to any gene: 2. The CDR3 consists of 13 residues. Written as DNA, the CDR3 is TGTGCCAGCAGCCGGGACAGGGACACTGAAGCTTTCTTT. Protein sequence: CASSRDRDTEAFF.

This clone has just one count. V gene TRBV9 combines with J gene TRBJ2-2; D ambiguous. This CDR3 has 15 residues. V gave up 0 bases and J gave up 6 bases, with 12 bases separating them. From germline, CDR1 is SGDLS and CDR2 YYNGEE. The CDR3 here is CASSVVVGSPGELFF. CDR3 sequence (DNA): TGTGCCAGCAGCGTAGTTGTCGGGTCCCCCGGGGAGCTGTTTTTT. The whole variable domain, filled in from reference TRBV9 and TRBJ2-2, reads DSGVTQTPKHLITATGQRVTLRCSPRSGDLSVYWYQQSLDQGLQFLIQYYNGEERAKGNILERFSAQQFPDLHSELNLSSLELGDSALYFCASSVVVGSPGELFFGEGSRLTVL.

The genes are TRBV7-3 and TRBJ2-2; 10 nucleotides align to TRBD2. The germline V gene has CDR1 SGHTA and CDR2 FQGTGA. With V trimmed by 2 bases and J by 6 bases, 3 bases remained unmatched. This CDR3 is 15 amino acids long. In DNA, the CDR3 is TGTGCCAGCAGCTTACAACTAGCGGGACCCGGGGAGCTGTTTTTT. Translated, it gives CASSLQLAGPGELFF.